A selection of T cell receptor beta chains follows, all from one sample in a study of Ad26.COV2.S vaccination and SARS-CoV-2 variants. Assay: immunoSEQ multiplex PCR; the TCRdb copy retains only in-frame clones and omits some. The sample lists about 390,000 clones, around 92% occurring once. Source: peripheral blood, taken in a trial of Ad26.COV2.S vaccine versus placebo. The origin of the receptors is a person between 18 and 60 years old who received the Ad26.COV2.S COVID-19 vaccine or a placebo. Each CDR3 is given with its conserved first and last residue. A D gene is named only where the DNA matches it firmly. Only some rows state a clone size, as once, few, many or a class for expanded clones.

d_call	v_call	j_call	clone_size	cdr3_aa	cdr3_nt
-	TRBV5-6	TRBJ2-7	-	CASSVNPGGSYEQYF	TGTGCCAGCAGCGTAAACCCAGGGGGGTCCTACGAGCAGTACTTC
-	TRBV13	TRBJ2-3	-	CASSLHREQLQYF	TGTGCCAGCAGCTTGCACCGAGAACAGCTCCAGTATTTT
-	TRBV4-1	TRBJ1-4	-	CASSQGPDLGEKLFF	TGCGCCAGCAGCCAAGGGCCTGATCTTGGGGAAAAACTGTTTTTT
-	TRBV7-2	TRBJ2-3	few	CASSPQGSTQYF	TGTGCCAGCAGCCCCCAGGGCAGTACGCAGTATTTT
TRBD1	TRBV12-3/TRBV12-4	TRBJ1-1	-	CASRSTGRAKAFF	TGTGCCAGCAGATCGACAGGGAGGGCAAAAGCTTTCTTT
-	TRBV27	TRBJ2-1	-	CASSLSDLNNEQFF	TGTGCCAGCAGTTTATCGGACTTAAACAATGAGCAGTTCTTC
TRBD2	TRBV6-5	TRBJ2-1	-	CASRILAAYNEQFF	TGTGCCAGCAGGATCCTAGCGGCCTACAATGAGCAGTTCTTC
-	TRBV9	TRBJ1-2	-	CASSGDRPYGYTF	TGTGCCAGCAGCGGAGACAGGCCCTATGGCTACACCTTC
TRBD2	TRBV6-2/TRBV6-3	TRBJ2-7	-	CASSSPRASGGTYEQYF	TGTGCCAGCAGTTCCCCTCGGGCGAGCGGGGGGACCTACGAGCAGTACTTC
-	TRBV18	TRBJ2-5	-	CASSPTSSQETQYF	TGTGCCAGCTCACCAACCTCCAGTCAGGAGACCCAGTACTTC
-	TRBV10-1	TRBJ1-6	-	CASSERWGPLHF	TGCGCCAGCAGTGAGAGGTGGGGCCCCCTCCACTTT
-	TRBV24-1	TRBJ2-1	-	CATSDFSGWGSYNEQFF	TGTGCCACCAGTGATTTTTCAGGGTGGGGGTCCTACAATGAGCAGTTCTTC
-	TRBV6-5	TRBJ2-1	-	CASSYLVSSYNEQFF	TGTGCCAGCAGTTATCTAGTTTCCTCCTACAATGAGCAGTTCTTC
-	TRBV18	TRBJ2-3	-	CASSPRRTDTQYF	TGTGCCAGCTCACCACGGCGGACAGATACGCAGTATTTT